These 21 T cell receptor beta chains originate from one sample sequenced in a study of T cell responses to AZD1222 COVID-19 vaccine. Data came from immunoSEQ multiplex PCR; TCRdb stores just in-frame clones and leaves some out. The table has approximately 77,000 clones, approximately 83% seen once. The sequencing here drew on peripheral blood, taken 28 days after the second AZD1222 dose. The receptors here all came from an adult who received the AZD1222 COVID-19 vaccine.

J is TRBJ1-5 and V is TRBV5-1; the D gene is possibly TRBD1 (5 bases). The germline gives CDR1 SGHRS, CDR2 YFSETQ. The CDR3 covers 14 residues. The germline V and J ends were trimmed by 0 bases and 4 bases, with 8 bases remaining between them. CDR3 loop: CASSLGGINQPQHF. The CDR3 DNA reads as TGCGCCAGCAGCTTGGGGGGGATAAATCAGCCCCAGCATTTT.

The V call is TRBV6-5, the J call TRBJ1-2; D ambiguous. Trimming cost V 7 bases and J 4 bases, with 10 bases left between them. The CDR3 runs to 12 residues. Germline loops: CDR1 MNHEY, CDR2 SVGAGI. CDR3 in DNA: TGTGCCAGCACCCCGGACGGCTATGGCTACACCTTC. It encodes CASTPDGYGYTF.

The CDR3 spells CASSLGFRGGETQYF. The CDR3 bases are TGTGCCAGCAGCTTGGGGTTCCGTGGGGGAGAGACCCAGTACTTC. The V gene is TRBV5-6, the J gene TRBJ2-5; D could derive from TRBD1 or TRBD2 (5 bases each). V gave up 0 bases and J gave up 4 bases, with 13 bases separating them. This CDR3 region has 15 residues. CDR1 is SGHDT, CDR2 YYEEEE, per germline.

The chain couples TRBV18 to TRBJ2-2; possibly TRBD2 for D (5 bases). With 2 bases removed from V and 4 bases from J, the gap between germline ends came to 14 bases. This CDR3 has 16 residues. Looked up from germline, CDR1 is KGHSH and CDR2 is LQKENI. In DNA form, the CDR3 reads TGTGCCAGCTCACCAAATCGAGGGTCATTCACCGGGGAGCTGTTTTTT. Amino acid sequence: CASSPNRGSFTGELFF.

V gene TRBV12-3 or TRBV12-4 combines with J gene TRBJ2-5, with D possibly TRBD1 on 6 matching bases. The CDR3 is 13 amino acids. The V and J ends lost 5 bases and 5 bases respectively, with 12 bases between them. The CDR3 DNA follows: TGTGCCAGCAGTCAAGGGGGTCGGGAGACCCAGTACTTC. It encodes CASSQGGRETQYF.

J is TRBJ1-1 and V is TRBV7-2, with 9 nucleotides matching TRBD1. This CDR3 has 15 residues. V trimming: 5 bases; J trimming: 5 bases; junction bases outside the gene matches: 9. Per germline, CDR1 SGHTA and CDR2 FQGNSA. CDR3: CASSPIVTGGTEAFF. The CDR3 coding sequence is TGTGCCAGCAGCCCAATCGTGACAGGGGGAACTGAAGCTTTCTTT.

This chain connects TRBV2 to TRBJ1-1; D is ambiguous. V lost 3 bases and J lost 1, with 6 bases in between. Germline V gene data show CDR1 as SNHLY and CDR2 as FYNNEI. The CDR3 loop spans 13 amino acids. The CDR3 DNA sequence: TGTGCCAGCAGTGATCCCGAGAACACTGAAGCTTTCTTT. Translating gives CASSDPENTEAFF.

V usage is TRBV4-3 and J usage is TRBJ2-1, with 9 bases lining up with TRBD2. This CDR3 has 16 residues. Germline CDR1 LGHNA, CDR2 YSLEER. With V trimmed by 0 bases and J by 7 bases, 7 bases remained unmatched. CDR3 loop: CASSQDGAGGTNEQFF. In nucleotides, the CDR3 is TGCGCCAGCAGCCAAGATGGGGCGGGAGGGACTAATGAGCAGTTCTTC.

This chain joins TRBV11-2 and TRBJ2-5; D remains ambiguous. CDR3 length: 15 amino acids. Germline loops: CDR1 SGHAT, CDR2 FQNNGV. Trimming pared 0 bases from V and 0 bases from J, leaving 8 bases between. CDR3 coding DNA: TGTGCCAGCAGCTTAGATTCGTGGTACCAAGAGACCCAGTACTTC. This codes for CASSLDSWYQETQYF.

The chain couples TRBV6-1 to TRBJ1-5; D perhaps matches TRBD1 (5 bases). The CDR3 sequence is 16 residues long. Trimming removed 2 bases at V and 0 bases at J, with 11 bases between. In germline, CDR1 is MNHNS, CDR2 SASEGT. The chain's CDR3 is CASSELRGHSNQPQHF. In nucleotides, the CDR3 is TGTGCCAGCAGTGAACTGAGGGGTCATAGCAATCAGCCCCAGCATTTT.

The chain couples TRBV7-2 to TRBJ1-5, with D unresolved. Trimming left V 5 bases short and J 3 bases short, with 11 bases between. Germline-derived CDR1 and CDR2 are SGHTA and FQGNSA. This CDR3 region has 14 residues. This CDR3 is CASSHAEFNQPQHF. Written as DNA, the CDR3 is TGTGCCAGCAGCCACGCGGAATTCAATCAGCCCCAGCATTTT.

The V call is TRBV7-9, the J call TRBJ2-3; 8 bases align to TRBD2. The germline CDR1 and CDR2 sequences are SEHNR and FQNEAQ (reference sequence). This CDR3 region has 16 residues. Trimming removed 3 bases from V and 4 bases from J; junction bases left unmatched: 9. This CDR3 reads CASSFWTGGSPDTQYF. CDR3 sequence (DNA): TGTGCCAGCAGCTTTTGGACGGGAGGGAGCCCAGATACGCAGTATTTT.

The rearrangement uses TRBV14 and TRBJ1-5; 7 bases line up with TRBD1. This CDR3 contains 13 residues. The V and J ends lost 4 bases and 4 bases, in that order; junction bases with no gene match: 1. The germline gives CDR1 SGHDN, CDR2 FVKESK. CDR3: CASSRDSNQPQHF. In nucleotides, the CDR3 is TGTGCCAGCAGCCGGGACAGTAATCAGCCCCAGCATTTT.

The chain has TRBV29-1 and TRBJ2-1, with a weak D call TRBD2 (5 bases). V shed 8 bases and J shed 6 bases, with 11 bases lying between them. The CDR3 runs 11 residues. Looked up from germline, CDR1 is SQVTM and CDR2 is ANQGSEA. Here the CDR3 DNA reads TGCAGCCCACTAGTAAGCAATGAGCAGTTCTTC. Its protein product is CSPLVSNEQFF.

The chain combines TRBV28 with TRBJ1-3; TRBD1 is a possible D gene (5 bases). V lost 4 bases and J 4 bases, leaving 14 bases between the germline ends. This CDR3 comprises 15 residues. Germline V lookup: CDR1 MDHEN, CDR2 SYDVKM. CDR3 amino acids: CASSSGGLRGNTIYF. The DNA for the CDR3 is TGTGCCAGCAGTTCCGGGGGTCTCAGGGGAAACACCATATATTTT.

The chain has TRBV4-2 and TRBJ1-2; D unclear. Germline CDR1 reads LGHNA; CDR2 reads YNFKEQ. The CDR3 spans 13 residues. V was pared by 0 bases and J by 8 bases, with 10 bases between. The CDR3 DNA sequence: TGTGCCAGCAGCCAAGATGCCCGGGTCGGCTACACCTTC. This gives the protein CASSQDARVGYTF.

This rearrangement joins TRBV4-1 to TRBJ2-1; D is unresolved. The V gene lost 6 bases and the J gene lost 6 bases, with 18 bases spanning the gap. The CDR3 runs 15 residues. Germline V CDR1 and CDR2: MGHRA, YSYEKL. The CDR3 sequence: CASRGGSTYSNEQFF. The CDR3 DNA reads TGCGCCAGCAGGGGCGGTAGTACCTATTCCAATGAGCAGTTCTTC.

This clone was detected once. The chain is built from TRBV29-1 and TRBJ1-5; D gene uncertain. Germline V gene sequence: CDR1 SQVTM, CDR2 ANQGSEA. The CDR3 contains 13 residues. Trimming pared 0 bases from V and 4 bases from J, leaving 7 bases between. The CDR3 DNA is TGCAGCGTTGAAGAGGTAGTTAATCAGCCCCAGCATTTT. Its protein product is CSVEEVVNQPQHF.

This chain joins TRBV28 and TRBJ1-2; TRBD1 might be the D (6 bases). CDR1 MDHEN and CDR2 SYDVKM come from the germline V gene. The CDR3 has 13 residues. The ends were cut back, 3 bases at V and 7 bases at J, with 12 bases in the middle. The CDR3 region is CASSLSPRGGYTF. For the CDR3, the DNA is TGTGCCAGCAGTTTGTCCCCCAGGGGTGGCTACACCTTC.

The chain has TRBV30 and TRBJ2-3, with 8 bases identical to TRBD2. V shed 5 bases, J shed 2 bases, and the junction held 9 bases outside the gene matches. This CDR3 is 15 amino acids long. CDR1 and CDR2 from the germline V gene are GTSNPN and SVGIG (reference sequence). The CDR3 protein is CAWGAGEFTTDTQYF. The CDR3 DNA follows: TGTGCCTGGGGAGCGGGAGAGTTTACCACAGATACGCAGTATTTT.

V is TRBV5-1 and J is TRBJ2-7; 7 positions agree with TRBD1. With 4 bases clipped from V and 0 bases from J, the junction kept 7 bases outside the gene matches. The CDR3 is made up of 15 amino acids. Germline V gene lookup returns CDR1 SGHRS and CDR2 YFSETQ. The CDR3 DNA reads as TGCGCCAGCAGCGAGGGACAGACGAGCTCCTACGAGCAGTACTTC. Encoded protein: CASSEGQTSSYEQYF.